The sequence of this T cell receptor beta chain was determined in a study of blood T cell repertoires in COVID-19. About the study: In each case, the material was cDNA or gDNA derived from T cells, B-cell-depleted T cells, or PBMCs.

Only in-frame clones appear in the TCRdb table, and some are missing; sequencing was by immunoSEQ multiplex PCR. The sample includes roughly 100,000 clones, roughly 80% of them seen just once. The TCR sequence derives from a human donor in a cohort sampled during active COVID-19. Sequencing was performed on peripheral blood.

The CDR3 loop reads CASSQSNRLLSGNTIYF. Written as DNA, the CDR3 is TGTGCCAGCAGCCAGTCGAACCGACTGCTCTCTGGAAACACCATATATTTT. The chain joins TRBV3-1 (or the pseudogene TRBV3-2) to TRBJ1-3; no clear D. The CDR3 loop spans 17 amino acids. The germline V gene has CDR1 LGHDT and CDR2 YNNKEL (reference sequence). V was shortened by 3 bases and J by 0 bases, with 15 bases between the two germline ends.